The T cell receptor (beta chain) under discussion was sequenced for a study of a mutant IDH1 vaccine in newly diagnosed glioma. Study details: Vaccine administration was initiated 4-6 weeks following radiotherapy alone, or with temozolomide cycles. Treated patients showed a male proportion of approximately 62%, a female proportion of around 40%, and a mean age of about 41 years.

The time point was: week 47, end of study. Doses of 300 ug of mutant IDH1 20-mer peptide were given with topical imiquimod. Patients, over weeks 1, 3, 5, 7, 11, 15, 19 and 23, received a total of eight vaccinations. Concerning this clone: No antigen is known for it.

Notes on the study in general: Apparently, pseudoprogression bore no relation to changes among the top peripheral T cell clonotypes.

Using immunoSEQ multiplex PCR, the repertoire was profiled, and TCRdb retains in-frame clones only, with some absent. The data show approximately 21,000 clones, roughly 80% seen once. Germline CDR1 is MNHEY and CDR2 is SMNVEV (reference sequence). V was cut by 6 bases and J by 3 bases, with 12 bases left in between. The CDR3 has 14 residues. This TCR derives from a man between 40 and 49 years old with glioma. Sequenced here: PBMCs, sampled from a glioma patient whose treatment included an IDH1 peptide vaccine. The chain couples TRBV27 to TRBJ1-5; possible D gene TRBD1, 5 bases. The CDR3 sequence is CASRDDSPNQPQHF. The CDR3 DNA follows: TGTGCCAGCAGGGATGACAGCCCCAATCAGCCCCAGCATTTT.